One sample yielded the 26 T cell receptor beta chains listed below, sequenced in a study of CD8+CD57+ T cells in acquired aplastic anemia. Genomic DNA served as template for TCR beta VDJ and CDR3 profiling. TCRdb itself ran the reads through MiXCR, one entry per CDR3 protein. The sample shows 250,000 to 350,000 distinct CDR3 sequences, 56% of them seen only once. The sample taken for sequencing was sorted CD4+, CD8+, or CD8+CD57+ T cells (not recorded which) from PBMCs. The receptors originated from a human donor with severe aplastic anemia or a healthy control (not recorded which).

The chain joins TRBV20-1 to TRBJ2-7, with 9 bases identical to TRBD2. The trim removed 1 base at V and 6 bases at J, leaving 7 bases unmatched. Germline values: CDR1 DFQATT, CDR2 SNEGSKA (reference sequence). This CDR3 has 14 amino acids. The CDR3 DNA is TGCAGTGCTAGAGCGCTAGCGGGAATCCCCGAGCAGTACTTC. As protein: CSARALAGIPEQYF.

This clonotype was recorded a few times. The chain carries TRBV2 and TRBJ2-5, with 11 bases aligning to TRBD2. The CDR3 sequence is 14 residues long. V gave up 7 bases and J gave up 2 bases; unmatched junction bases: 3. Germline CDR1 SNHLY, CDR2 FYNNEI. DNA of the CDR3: TGTGCCAGCAACCTAGCGGGAGGTCAAGAGACCCAGTACTTC. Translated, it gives CASNLAGGQETQYF. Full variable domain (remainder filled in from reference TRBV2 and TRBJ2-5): EPEVTQTPSHQVTQMGQEVILRCVPISNHLYFYWYRQILGQKVEFLVSFYNNEISEKSEIFDDQFSVERPDGSNFTLKIRSTKLEDSAMYFCASNLAGGQETQYFGPGTRLLVL.

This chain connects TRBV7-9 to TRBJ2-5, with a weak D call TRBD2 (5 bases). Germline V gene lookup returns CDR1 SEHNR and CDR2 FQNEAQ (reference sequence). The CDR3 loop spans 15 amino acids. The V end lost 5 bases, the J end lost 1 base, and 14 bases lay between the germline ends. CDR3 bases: TGTGCCAGCAGCACCCGAGGGTTCCTCCAAGAGACCCAGTACTTC. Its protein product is CASSTRGFLQETQYF.

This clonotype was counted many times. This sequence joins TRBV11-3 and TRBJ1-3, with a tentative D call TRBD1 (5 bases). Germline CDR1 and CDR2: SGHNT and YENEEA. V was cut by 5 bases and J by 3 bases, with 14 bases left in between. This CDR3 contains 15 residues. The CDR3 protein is CASSPSGGSGNTIYF. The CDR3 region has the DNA TGTGCCAGCAGCCCGTCCGGGGGAAGTGGAAACACCATATATTTT.

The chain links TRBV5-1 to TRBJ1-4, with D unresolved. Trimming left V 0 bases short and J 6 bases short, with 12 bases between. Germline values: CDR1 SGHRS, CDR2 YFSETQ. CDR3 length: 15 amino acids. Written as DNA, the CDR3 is TGCGCCAGCAGCTTGGCCGGCAGCGCTGATGAAAAACTGTTTTTT. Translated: CASSLAGSADEKLFF.

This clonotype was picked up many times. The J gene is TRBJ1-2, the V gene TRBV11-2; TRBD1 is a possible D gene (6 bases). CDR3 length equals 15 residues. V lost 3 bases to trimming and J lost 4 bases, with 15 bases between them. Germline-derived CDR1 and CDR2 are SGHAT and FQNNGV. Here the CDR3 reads CASSLGQGTIYGYTF. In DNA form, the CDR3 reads TGTGCCAGCAGCTTGGGTCAGGGGACTATCTATGGCTACACCTTC.

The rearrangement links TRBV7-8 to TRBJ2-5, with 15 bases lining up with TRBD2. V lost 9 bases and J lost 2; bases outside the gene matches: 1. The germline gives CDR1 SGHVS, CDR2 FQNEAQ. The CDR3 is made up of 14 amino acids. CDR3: CASGTSGGQETQYF. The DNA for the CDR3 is TGTGCCAGTGGGACTAGCGGGGGGCAAGAGACCCAGTACTTC.

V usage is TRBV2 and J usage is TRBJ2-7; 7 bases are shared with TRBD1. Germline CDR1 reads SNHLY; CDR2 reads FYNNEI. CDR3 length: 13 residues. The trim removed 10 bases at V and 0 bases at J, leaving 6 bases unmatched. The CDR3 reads CANTGVDSYEQYF. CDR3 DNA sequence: TGTGCCAATACAGGGGTGGACTCCTACGAGCAGTACTTC.

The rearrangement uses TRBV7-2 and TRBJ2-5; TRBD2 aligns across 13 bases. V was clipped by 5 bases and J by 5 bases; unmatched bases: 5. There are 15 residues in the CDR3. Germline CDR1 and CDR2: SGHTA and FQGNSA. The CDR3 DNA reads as TGTGCCAGCAGCCTCGGACTAGCGGGGGCGGAGACCCAGTACTTC. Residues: CASSLGLAGAETQYF.

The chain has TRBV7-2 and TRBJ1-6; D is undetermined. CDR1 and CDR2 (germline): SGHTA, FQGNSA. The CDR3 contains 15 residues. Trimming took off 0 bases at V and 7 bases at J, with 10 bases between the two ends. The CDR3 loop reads CASSLAKVANSPLHF. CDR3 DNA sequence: TGTGCCAGCAGCTTAGCGAAGGTCGCAAATTCACCCCTCCACTTT. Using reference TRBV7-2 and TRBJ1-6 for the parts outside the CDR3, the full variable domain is GAGVSQSPSNKVTEKGKDVELRCDPISGHTALYWYRQSLGQGLEFLIYFQGNSAPDKSGLPSDRFSAERTGGSVSTLTIQRTQQEDSAVYLCASSLAKVANSPLHFGNGTRLTVT.

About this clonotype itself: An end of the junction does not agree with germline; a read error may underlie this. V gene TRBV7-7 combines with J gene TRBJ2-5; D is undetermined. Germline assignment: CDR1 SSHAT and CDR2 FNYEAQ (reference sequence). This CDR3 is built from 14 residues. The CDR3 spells CASSTPGPQETQYF. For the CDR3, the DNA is TGTGCTAGCAGCACACCGGGCCCCCAAGAGACCCAGTACTTC.

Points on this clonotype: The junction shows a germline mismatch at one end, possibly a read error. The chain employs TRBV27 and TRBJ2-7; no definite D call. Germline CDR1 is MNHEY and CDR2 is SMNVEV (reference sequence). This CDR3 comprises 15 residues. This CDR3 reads CASSLSFATSSEQYF. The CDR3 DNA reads TGTGCCAGCAGTTTGTCGTTCGCGACGTCCTCCGAGCAGTACTTC.

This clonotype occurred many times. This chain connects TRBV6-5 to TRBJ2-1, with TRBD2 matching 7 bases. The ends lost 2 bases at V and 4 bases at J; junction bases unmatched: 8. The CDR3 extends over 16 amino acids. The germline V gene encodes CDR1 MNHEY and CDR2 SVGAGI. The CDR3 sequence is CASSYVWGGEYNEQFF. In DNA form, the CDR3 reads TGTGCCAGCAGTTACGTCTGGGGGGGGGAATACAATGAGCAGTTCTTC.

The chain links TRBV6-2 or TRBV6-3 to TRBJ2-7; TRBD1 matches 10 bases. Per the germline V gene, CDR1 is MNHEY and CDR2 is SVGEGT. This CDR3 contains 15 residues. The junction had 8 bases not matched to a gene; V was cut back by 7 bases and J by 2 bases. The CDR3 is CASTFEGTGAYEQYF. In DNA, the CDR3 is TGTGCCAGCACCTTCGAGGGGACAGGGGCCTACGAGCAGTACTTC.

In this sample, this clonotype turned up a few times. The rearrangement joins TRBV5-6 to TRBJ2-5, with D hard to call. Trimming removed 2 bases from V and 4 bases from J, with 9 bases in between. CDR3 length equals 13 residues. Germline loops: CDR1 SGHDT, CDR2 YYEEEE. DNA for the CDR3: TGTGCCAGCAGCTTAGGTCAGACAGAGACCCAGTACTTC. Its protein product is CASSLGQTETQYF. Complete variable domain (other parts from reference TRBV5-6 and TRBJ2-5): DAGVTQSPTHLIKTRGQQVTLRCSPKSGHDTVSWYQQALGQGPQFIFQYYEEEERQRGNFPDRFSGHQFPNYSSELNVNALLLGDSALYLCASSLGQTETQYFGPGTRLLVL.

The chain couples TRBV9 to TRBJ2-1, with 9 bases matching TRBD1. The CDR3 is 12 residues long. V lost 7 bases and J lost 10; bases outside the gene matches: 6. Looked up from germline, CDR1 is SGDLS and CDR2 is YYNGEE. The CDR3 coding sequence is TGTGCCAGCCTGGGGGGGACAGGGGAGCAGTTCTTC. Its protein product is CASLGGTGEQFF.

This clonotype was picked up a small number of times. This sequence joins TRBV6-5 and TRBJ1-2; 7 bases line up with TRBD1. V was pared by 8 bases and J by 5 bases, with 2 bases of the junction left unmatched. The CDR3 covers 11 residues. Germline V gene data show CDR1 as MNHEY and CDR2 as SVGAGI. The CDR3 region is CASSGGYGYTF. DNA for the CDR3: TGTGCCAGCTCAGGGGGATATGGCTACACCTTC.

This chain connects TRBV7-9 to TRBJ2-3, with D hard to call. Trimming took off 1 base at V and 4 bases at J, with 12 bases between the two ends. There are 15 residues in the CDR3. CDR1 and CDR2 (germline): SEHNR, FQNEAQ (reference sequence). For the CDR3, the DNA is TGTGCCAGCAGCTTAGGTGGCTTCCTAGCAGATACGCAGTATTTT. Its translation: CASSLGGFLADTQYF.

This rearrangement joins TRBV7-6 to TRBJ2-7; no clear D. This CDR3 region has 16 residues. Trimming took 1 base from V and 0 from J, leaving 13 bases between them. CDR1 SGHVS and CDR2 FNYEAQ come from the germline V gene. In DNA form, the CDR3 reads TGTGCCAGCAGCTTAGGGCCACAGTCCTACTCCTACGAGCAGTACTTC. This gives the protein CASSLGPQSYSYEQYF.

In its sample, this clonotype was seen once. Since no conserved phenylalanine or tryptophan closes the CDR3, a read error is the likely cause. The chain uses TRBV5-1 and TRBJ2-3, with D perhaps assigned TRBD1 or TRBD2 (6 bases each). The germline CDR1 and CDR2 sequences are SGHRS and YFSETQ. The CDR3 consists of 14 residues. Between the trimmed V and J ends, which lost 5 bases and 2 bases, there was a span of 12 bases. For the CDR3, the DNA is TGCGCCAGCAGAGGGGGGACACTCACAGATACGCAGTATCTT. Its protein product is CASRGGTLTDTQYL.

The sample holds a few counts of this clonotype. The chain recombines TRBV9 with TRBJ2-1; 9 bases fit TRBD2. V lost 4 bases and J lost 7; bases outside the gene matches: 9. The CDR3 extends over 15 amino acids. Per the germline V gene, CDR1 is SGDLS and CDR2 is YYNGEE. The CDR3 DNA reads TGTGCCAGCAGCACCGGGACTAGCCTCACGAATGAGCAGTTCTTC. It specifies CASSTGTSLTNEQFF.

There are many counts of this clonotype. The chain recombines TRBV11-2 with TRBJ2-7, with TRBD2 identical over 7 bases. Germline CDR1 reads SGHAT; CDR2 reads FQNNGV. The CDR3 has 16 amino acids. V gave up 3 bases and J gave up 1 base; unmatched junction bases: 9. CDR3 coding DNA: TGTGCCAGCAGCTTCTATCGGGGGGAGTTTTCCTACGAGCAGTACTTC. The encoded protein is CASSFYRGEFSYEQYF. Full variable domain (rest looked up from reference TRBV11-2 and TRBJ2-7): EAGVAQSPRYKIIEKRQSVAFWCNPISGHATLYWYQQILGQGPKLLIQFQNNGVVDDSQLPKDRFSAERLKGVDSTLKIQPAKLEDSAVYLCASSFYRGEFSYEQYFGPGTRLTVT.

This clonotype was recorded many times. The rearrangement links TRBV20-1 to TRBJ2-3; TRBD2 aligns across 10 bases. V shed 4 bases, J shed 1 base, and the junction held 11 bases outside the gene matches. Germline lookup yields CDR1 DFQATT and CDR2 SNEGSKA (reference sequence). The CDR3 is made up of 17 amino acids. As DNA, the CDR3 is TGCAGTGCTAAATCCCCTTGGCTAGCGGGGGGCACAGATACGCAGTATTTT. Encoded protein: CSAKSPWLAGGTDTQYF.

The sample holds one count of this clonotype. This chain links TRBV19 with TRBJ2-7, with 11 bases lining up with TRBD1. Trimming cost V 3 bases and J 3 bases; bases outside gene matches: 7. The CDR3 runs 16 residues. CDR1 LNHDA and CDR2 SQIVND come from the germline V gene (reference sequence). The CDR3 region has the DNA TGTGCCAGTAGTATCTCCATCGGGACAGGGGGCTACGAGCAGTACTTC. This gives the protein CASSISIGTGGYEQYF. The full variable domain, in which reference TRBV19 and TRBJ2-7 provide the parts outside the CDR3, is DGGITQSPKYLFRKEGQNVTLSCEQNLNHDAMYWYRQDPGQGLRLIYYSQIVNDFQKGDIAEGYSVSREKKESFPLTVTSAQKNPTAFYLCASSISIGTGGYEQYFGPGTRLTVT.

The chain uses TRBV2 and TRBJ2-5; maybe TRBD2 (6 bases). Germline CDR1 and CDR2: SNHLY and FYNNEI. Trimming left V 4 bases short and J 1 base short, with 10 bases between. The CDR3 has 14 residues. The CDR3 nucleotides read TGTGCCAGCAGTGTGGGCGGGGTCCAAGAGACCCAGTACTTC. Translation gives CASSVGGVQETQYF.

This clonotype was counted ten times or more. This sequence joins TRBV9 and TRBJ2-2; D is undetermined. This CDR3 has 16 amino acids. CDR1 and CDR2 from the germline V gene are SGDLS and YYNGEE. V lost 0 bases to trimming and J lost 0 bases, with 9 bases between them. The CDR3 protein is CASSVVVSTNTGELFF. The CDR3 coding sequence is TGTGCCAGCAGCGTAGTCGTAAGCACGAACACCGGGGAGCTGTTTTTT.